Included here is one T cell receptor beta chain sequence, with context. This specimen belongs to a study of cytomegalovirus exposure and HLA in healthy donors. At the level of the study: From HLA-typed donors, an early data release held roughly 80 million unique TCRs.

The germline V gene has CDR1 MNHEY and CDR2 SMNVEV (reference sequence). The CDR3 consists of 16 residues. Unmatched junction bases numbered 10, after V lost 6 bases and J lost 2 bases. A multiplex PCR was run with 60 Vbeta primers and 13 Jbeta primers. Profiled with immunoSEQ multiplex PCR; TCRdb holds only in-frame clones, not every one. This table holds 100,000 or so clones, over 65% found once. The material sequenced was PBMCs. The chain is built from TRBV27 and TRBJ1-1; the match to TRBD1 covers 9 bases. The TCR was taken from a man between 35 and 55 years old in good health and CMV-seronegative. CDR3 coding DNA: TGTGCCAGCAGGGCGGGACAGGGACCTAGAAACACTGAAGCTTTCTTT. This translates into CASRAGQGPRNTEAFF.